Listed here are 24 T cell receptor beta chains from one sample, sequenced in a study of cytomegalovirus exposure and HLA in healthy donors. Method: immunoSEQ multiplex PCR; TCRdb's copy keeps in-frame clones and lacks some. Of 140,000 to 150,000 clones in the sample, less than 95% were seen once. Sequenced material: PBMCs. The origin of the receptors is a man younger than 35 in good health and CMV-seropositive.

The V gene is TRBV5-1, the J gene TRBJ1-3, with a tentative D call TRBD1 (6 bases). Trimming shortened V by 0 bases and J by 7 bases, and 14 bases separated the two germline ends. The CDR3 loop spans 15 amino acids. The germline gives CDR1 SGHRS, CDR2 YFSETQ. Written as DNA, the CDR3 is TGCGCCAGCAGCTTGGGAGCAGGGGAGATCAACACCATATATTTT. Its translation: CASSLGAGEINTIYF.

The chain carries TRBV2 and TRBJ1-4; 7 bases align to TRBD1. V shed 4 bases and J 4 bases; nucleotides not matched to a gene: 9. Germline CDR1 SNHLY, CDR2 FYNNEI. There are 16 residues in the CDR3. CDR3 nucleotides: TGTGCCAGCAGTGTAGAGTGGGACAGCGTTAATGAAAAACTGTTTTTT. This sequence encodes CASSVEWDSVNEKLFF.

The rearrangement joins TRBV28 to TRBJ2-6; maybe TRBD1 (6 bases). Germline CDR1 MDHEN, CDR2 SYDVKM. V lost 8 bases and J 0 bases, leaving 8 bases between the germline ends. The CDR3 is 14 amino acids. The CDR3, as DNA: TGTGCCAGCGGGACACCCTCTGGGGCCAACGTCCTGACTTTC. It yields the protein CASGTPSGANVLTF.

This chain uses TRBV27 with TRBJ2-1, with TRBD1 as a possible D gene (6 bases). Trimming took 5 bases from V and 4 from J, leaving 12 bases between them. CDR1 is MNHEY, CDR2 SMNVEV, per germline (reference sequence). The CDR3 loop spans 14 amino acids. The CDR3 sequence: CASSPWTAYNEQFF. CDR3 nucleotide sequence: TGTGCCAGCAGTCCGTGGACAGCATACAATGAGCAGTTCTTC.

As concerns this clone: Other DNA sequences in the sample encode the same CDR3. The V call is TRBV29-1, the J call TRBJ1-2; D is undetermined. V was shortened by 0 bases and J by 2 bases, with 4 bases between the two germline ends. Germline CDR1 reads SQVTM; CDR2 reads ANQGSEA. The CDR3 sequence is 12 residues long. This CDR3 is CSVEDRNYGYTF. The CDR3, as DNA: TGCAGCGTTGAAGACAGAAACTATGGCTACACCTTC.

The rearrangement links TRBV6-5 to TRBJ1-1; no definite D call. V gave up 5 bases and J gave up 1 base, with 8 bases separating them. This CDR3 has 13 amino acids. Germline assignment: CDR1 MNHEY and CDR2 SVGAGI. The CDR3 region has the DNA TGTGCCAGCAGTGAACGGGGGAACACTGAAGCTTTCTTT. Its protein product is CASSERGNTEAFF.

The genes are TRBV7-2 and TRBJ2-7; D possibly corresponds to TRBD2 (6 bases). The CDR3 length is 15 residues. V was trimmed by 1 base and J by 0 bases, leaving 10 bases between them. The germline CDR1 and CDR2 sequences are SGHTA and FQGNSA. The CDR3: CASSLERGSSYEQYF. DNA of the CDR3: TGTGCCAGCAGCTTAGAACGGGGGTCCTCCTACGAGCAGTACTTC.

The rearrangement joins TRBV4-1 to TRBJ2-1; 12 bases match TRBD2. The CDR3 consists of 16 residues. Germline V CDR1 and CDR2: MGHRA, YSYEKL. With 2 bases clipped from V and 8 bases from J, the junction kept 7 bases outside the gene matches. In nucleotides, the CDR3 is TGCGCCAGCAGCCAACTAGCGGGAGGGCCGGGGTATGAGCAGTTCTTC. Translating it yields CASSQLAGGPGYEQFF.

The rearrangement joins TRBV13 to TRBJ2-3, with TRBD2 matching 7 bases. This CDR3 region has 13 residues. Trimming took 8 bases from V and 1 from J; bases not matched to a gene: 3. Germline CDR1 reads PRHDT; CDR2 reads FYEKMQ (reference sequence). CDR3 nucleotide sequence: TGTGCCAGCCGGGCGGGAGGCACAGATACGCAGTATTTT. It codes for CASRAGGTDTQYF.

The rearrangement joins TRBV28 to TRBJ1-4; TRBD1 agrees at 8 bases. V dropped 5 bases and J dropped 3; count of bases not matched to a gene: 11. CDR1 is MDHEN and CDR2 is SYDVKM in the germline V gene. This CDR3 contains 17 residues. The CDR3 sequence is CASSPRQGWRSNEKLFF. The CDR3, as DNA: TGTGCCAGCAGTCCCCGACAGGGGTGGAGGTCTAATGAAAAACTGTTTTTT.

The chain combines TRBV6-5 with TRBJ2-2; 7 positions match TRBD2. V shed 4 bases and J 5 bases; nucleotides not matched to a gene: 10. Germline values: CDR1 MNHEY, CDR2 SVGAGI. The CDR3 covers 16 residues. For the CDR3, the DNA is TGTGCCAGCAGTTTCTGGGCGGGAGCCACTACCGGGGAGCTGTTTTTT. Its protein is CASSFWAGATTGELFF.

CDR3 sequence: CASSQPNRDYQPYEQYF. CDR3 in DNA: TGCGCCAGCAGCCAACCAAACCGGGACTACCAACCCTACGAGCAGTACTTC. This rearrangement joins TRBV4-1 to TRBJ2-7, with 7 nucleotides matching TRBD2. V trimming: 2 bases; J trimming: 2 bases; junction bases outside the gene matches: 12. CDR3 size: 17 residues. CDR1 is MGHRA, CDR2 YSYEKL, per germline.

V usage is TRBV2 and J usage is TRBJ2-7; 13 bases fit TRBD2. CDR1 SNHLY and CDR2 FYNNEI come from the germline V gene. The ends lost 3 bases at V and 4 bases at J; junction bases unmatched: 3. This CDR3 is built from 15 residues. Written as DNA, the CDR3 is TGTGCCAGCAGTGACGGACTAGCGGGAGCATACGAGCAGTACTTC. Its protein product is CASSDGLAGAYEQYF.

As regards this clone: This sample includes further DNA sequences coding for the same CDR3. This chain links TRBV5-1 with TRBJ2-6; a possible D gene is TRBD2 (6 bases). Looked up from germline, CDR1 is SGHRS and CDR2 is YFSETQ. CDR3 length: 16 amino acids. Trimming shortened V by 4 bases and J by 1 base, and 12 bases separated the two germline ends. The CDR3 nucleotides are TGCGCCAGCAGCCTGGACGCGGGATCTGGGGCCAACGTCCTGACTTTC. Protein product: CASSLDAGSGANVLTF.

The CDR3, as DNA: TGTGCCAGCAGGTGGACTCCGACTAGCACAGATACGCAGTATTTT. Translating it yields CASRWTPTSTDTQYF. V is TRBV28 and J is TRBJ2-3; tentatively, D is TRBD2 (5 bases). Trimming cost V 6 bases and J 0 bases, with 13 bases left between them. This CDR3 comprises 15 residues. CDR1 is MDHEN and CDR2 is SYDVKM in the germline V gene.

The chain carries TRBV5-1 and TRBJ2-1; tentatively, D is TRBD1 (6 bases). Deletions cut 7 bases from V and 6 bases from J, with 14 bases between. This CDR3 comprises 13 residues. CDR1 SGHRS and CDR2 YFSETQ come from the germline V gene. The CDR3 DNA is TGCGCCAGCCAAAAACAGGGATCCAATGAGCAGTTCTTC. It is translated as CASQKQGSNEQFF.

CDR3 nucleotides: TGTGCCAGCAGCCTGGGCAGGGGGCCCGGGGAGCTGTTTTTT. As protein: CASSLGRGPGELFF. V gene TRBV2 combines with J gene TRBJ2-2, with 8 nucleotides matching TRBD1. The germline CDR1 and CDR2 sequences are SNHLY and FYNNEI. This CDR3 has 14 amino acids. V shed 6 bases, J shed 6 bases, and the junction held 6 bases outside the gene matches.

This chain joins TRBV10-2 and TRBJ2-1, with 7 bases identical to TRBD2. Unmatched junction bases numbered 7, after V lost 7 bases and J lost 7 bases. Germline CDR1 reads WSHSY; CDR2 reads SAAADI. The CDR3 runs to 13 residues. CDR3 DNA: TGCGCCAGCATGAGGCTAGCGGTAAATGAGCAGTTCTTC. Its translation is CASMRLAVNEQFF.

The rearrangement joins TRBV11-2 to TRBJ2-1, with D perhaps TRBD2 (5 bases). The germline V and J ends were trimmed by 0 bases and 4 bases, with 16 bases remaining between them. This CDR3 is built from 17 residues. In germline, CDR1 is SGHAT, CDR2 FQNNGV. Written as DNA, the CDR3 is TGTGCCAGCAGCTTAGAACCCGGGCGGGTCCAATACAATGAGCAGTTCTTC. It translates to CASSLEPGRVQYNEQFF.

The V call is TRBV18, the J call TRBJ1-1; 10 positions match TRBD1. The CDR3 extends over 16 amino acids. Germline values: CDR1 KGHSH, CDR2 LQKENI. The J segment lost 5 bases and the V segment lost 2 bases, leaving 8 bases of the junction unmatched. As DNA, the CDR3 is TGTGCCAGCTCACCAATTTGGGACAGGGGTGGGACTGAAGCTTTCTTT. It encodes CASSPIWDRGGTEAFF.

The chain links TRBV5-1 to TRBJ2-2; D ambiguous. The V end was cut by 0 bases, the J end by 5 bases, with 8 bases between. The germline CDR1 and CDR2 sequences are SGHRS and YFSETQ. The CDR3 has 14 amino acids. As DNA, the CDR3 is TGCGCCAGCAGCTTGGGAACAGAAACCGGGGAGCTGTTTTTT. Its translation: CASSLGTETGELFF.

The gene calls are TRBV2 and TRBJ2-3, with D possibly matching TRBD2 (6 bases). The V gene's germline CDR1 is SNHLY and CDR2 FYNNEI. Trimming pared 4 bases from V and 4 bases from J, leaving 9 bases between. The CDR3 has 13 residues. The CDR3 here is CASSGGGADTQYF. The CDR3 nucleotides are TGTGCCAGCAGTGGCGGCGGGGCAGATACGCAGTATTTT.

The CDR3 loop reads CASSPNRGNEQFF. For the CDR3, the DNA is TGTGCCAGCAGCCCAAACAGGGGAAATGAGCAGTTCTTC. The genes are TRBV14 and TRBJ2-1, with 7 bases fitting TRBD1. J lost 7 bases, V lost 4 bases, and 4 bases had no gene match. CDR1 is SGHDN, CDR2 FVKESK, per germline. The CDR3 is 13 residues long.

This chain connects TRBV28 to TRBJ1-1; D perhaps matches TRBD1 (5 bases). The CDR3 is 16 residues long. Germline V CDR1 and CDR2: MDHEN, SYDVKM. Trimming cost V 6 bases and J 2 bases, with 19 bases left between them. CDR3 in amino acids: CASSLHRKSLNTEAFF. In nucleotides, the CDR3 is TGTGCCAGCAGCTTACACAGGAAAAGCCTAAACACTGAAGCTTTCTTT.